This T cell receptor (beta chain) emerged from a study of cytomegalovirus exposure and HLA in healthy donors. Overall study: HLA-typed donors contributed approximately 92 million unique TCRs, which were held in an early data release.

PCR used 60 Vbeta primers and 13 Jbeta primers. Produced via immunoSEQ multiplex PCR; TCRdb's table is partial and in-frame only. The profile shows around 120,000 clones, roughly 15% of them singletons. Germline V lookup: CDR1 MNHNS, CDR2 SASEGT. This CDR3 contains 14 residues. V dropped 3 bases and J dropped 6 bases, with 11 bases sitting between them. General observations from the study: Across donors, sequencing depth was assumed by presence/absence analyses to be roughly uniform. Later analysis identified a missense DCLRE1C variant that was linked to TCR beta V- and J-gene trimming.

This clone was seen a handful of times. The antigen remains unidentified. The chain joins TRBV6-1 to TRBJ1-4; D might be TRBD1 (6 bases). The clonotype comes from a woman younger than 35 in good health and CMV-seronegative. The sample comprised PBMCs. CDR3 in amino acids: CASSEGQGHEKLFF. DNA for the CDR3: TGTGCCAGCAGTGAGGGGCAGGGGCATGAAAAACTGTTTTTT.